This entry is about one TCR beta chain. Antigen: not known. Employing constant-segment primers, 5'RACE generated TCR alpha and TCR beta cDNA libraries bearing sample barcodes and UMIs. TCRdb recomputed calls from the 5' RACE reads with MiXCR, one row per CDR3 protein. The sample shows about 470,000 distinct CDR3 sequences, 15% to 20% of them seen only once. This sample was included in a study of T-cell memory formation after mild COVID-19. Findings of the study overall: Pre-infection memory held some responding clones, suggesting pre-existing cross-reactive T cells responded. Still unconfirmed is whether the second-wave clones peaking on day 37 recognized SARS-CoV-2. The main location of contracting CD4+ clones was CM and EM, and that of contracting CD8+ clones was EMRA.

CDR1 SGHAT and CDR2 FQNNGV come from the germline V gene. The CDR3 spans 14 residues. Trimming at V came to 9 bases and at J to 1 base, leaving 8 bases not matched to a gene. The rearrangement uses TRBV11-2 and TRBJ2-7, with 8 positions matching TRBD1. The clonotype originates from an adult woman who had mild COVID-19 (a few samples of this study predate the infection). Cell type and time point are not known. The sample consisted of PBMCs or a T cell subset sorted from them (not recorded which). The CDR3 region is CASQGTGVSYEQYF. CDR3 coding DNA: TGTGCCAGTCAAGGGACAGGAGTTTCCTACGAGCAGTACTTC.